This is a list of T cell receptor beta chains from one sample in a study of blood T cell repertoires in COVID-19. The protocol was immunoSEQ multiplex PCR, while the TCRdb copy is restricted to in-frame clones and leaves out a portion. The data contain more than 250,000 clones, nearly 90% of them singletons. Sequencing was carried out using PBMCs or T cells enriched from blood (not recorded which). All receptors come from a woman between 25 and 40 years old who had recovered from COVID-19. Each CDR3 is given with its conserved first and last residue. The D gene is left open where the match is weak. Some rows have no size entry. The others give once, few or many, or a class for an expanded clone.

CDR3nt | CDR3aa | abundance | v_gene | len | j_gene | d_gene
TGTGCCAGTAGTATTTCGGGGTCCGCTTTCTTT | CASSISGSAFF | - | TRBV19 | 11 | TRBJ1-1 | -
TGTGCCAGCGCCCCACTAGCGGGCATAGACAATGAGCAGTTCTTC | CASAPLAGIDNEQFF | - | TRBV6-5 | 15 | TRBJ2-1 | TRBD2
TGTGCCAGCAGCCGGTGGGGTTCAGGGGGCTACGAGCAGTACTTC | CASSRWGSGGYEQYF | once | TRBV7-9 | 15 | TRBJ2-7 | TRBD1
TGTGCCAGTAGTCCTCTGAGGGGGCGAGACCTTTCCTACGAGCAGTACTTC | CASSPLRGRDLSYEQYF | - | TRBV19 | 17 | TRBJ2-7 | TRBD1
TGTGCCAGCAGCGCCCCCGGGACTAGTTTGGGTGGTGAGCAGTTCTTC | CASSAPGTSLGGEQFF | - | TRBV9 | 16 | TRBJ2-1 | TRBD2
TGTGCCAGCAGTTCGGACAGGGCGCGTAATTCACCCCTCCACTTT | CASSSDRARNSPLHF | once | TRBV6-5 | 15 | TRBJ1-6 | TRBD1
TGTGCCAGCAGCAACAGGGTAGAGTCCGGGGAGCTGTTTTTT | CASSNRVESGELFF | - | TRBV7-6 | 14 | TRBJ2-2 | -
TGTGCCAGCAGCCCGGACAGGGTGTCACCCCTCCACTTT | CASSPDRVSPLHF | - | TRBV5-6 | 13 | TRBJ1-6 | TRBD1
TGTGCCAGCAGTGCAAACAGGGGATCTTACAATGAGCAGTTCTTC | CASSANRGSYNEQFF | - | TRBV2 | 15 | TRBJ2-1 | TRBD1
TGTGCCAGCAGTCTTAGACAGGGGCCGAGCTCCTATAATTCACCCCTCCACTTT | CASSLRQGPSSYNSPLHF | few | TRBV27 | 18 | TRBJ1-6 | TRBD1
TGTGCCTGGAGTGCCCCGCTAGTCTACGAGCAGTACTTC | CAWSAPLVYEQYF | - | TRBV30 | 13 | TRBJ2-7 | -
TGTGCCAGCAGCTGGGGGGAGGGCACTGAAGCTTTCTTT | CASSWGEGTEAFF | - | TRBV7-9 | 13 | TRBJ1-1 | -
TGCGCCAGCAGATTCTTTGGCTGGGGAGTGAATTCACCCCTCCACTTT | CASRFFGWGVNSPLHF | - | TRBV10-2 | 16 | TRBJ1-6 | -
TGTGCCAGCAGCTTAGGGGCAGGGGGAAGCGAGCAGTACTTC | CASSLGAGGSEQYF | - | TRBV7-6 | 14 | TRBJ2-7 | TRBD1